This T cell receptor (beta chain) was profiled in a study of a mutant IDH1 vaccine in newly diagnosed glioma. Assay: immunoSEQ multiplex PCR; the TCRdb copy retains only in-frame clones and omits some. The data show tens of thousands of clones, with roughly 71% seen just once and 8.9% held by the top ten. Germline CDR1 LNHDA, CDR2 SQIVND (reference sequence). The CDR3 totals 16 residues. V was cut by 1 base and J by 1 base, with 13 bases left in between. This clone has just a few counts. The antigen is unknown. Time point indicated: week 47, end of study. Mutant IDH1 20-mer peptide, at 300 ug, made up each vaccine dose, with topical imiquimod.

The chain recombines TRBV19 with TRBJ1-1; D uncertain. The sequences come from PBMCs, collected from a glioma patient whose treatment included an IDH1 peptide vaccine. This TCR derives from a man in his forties with glioma. The CDR3 loop reads CASSIAVRRKNTEAFF. CDR3 DNA: TGTGCCAGTAGTATAGCGGTAAGGCGTAAGAACACTGAAGCTTTCTTT.